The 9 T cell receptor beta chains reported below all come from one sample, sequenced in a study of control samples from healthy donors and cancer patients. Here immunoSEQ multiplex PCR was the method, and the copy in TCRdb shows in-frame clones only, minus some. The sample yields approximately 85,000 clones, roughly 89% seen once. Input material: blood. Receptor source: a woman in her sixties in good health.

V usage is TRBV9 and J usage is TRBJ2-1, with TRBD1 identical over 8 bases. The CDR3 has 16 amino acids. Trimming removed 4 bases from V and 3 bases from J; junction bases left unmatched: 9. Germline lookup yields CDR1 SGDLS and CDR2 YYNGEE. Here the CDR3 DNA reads TGTGCCAGCAGCTTTGGACAGGGATGGAACTACAATGAGCAGTTCTTC. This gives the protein CASSFGQGWNYNEQFF.

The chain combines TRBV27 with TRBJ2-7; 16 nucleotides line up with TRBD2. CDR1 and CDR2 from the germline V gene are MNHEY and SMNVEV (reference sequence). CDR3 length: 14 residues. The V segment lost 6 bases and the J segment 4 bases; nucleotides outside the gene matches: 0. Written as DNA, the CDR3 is TGTGCCAGCAGGGGACTAGCGGGAGGGTACGAGCAGTACTTC. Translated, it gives CASRGLAGGYEQYF.

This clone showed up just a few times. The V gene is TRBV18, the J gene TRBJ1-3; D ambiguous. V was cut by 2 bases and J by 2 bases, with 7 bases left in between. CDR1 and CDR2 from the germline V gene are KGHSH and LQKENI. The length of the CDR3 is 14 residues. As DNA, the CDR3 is TGTGCCAGCTCACCAAACAATGCTGGAAACACCATATATTTT. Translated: CASSPNNAGNTIYF.

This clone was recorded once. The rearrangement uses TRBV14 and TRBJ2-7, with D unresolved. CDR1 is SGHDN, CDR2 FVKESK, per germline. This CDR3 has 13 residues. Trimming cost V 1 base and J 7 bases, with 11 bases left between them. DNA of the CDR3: TGTGCCAGCAGCCAAGTGTGGGCGTCGGAGCAGTACTTC. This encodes CASSQVWASEQYF.

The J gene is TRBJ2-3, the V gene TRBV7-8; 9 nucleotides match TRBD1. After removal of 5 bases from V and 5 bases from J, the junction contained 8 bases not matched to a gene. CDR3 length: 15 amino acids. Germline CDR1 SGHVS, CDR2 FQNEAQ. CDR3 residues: CASSQTGGWGDTQYF. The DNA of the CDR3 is TGTGCCAGCAGCCAAACAGGGGGCTGGGGAGATACGCAGTATTTT. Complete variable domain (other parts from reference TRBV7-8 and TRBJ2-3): GAGVSQSPRYKVAKRGQDVALRCDPISGHVSLFWYQQALGQGPEFLTYFQNEAQLDKSGLPSDRFFAERPEGSVSTLKIQRTQQEDSAVYLCASSQTGGWGDTQYFGPGTRLTVL.

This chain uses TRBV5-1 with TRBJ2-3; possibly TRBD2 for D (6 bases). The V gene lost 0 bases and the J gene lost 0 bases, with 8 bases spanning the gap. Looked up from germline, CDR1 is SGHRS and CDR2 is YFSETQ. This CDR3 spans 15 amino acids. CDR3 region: CASSLAGESTDTQYF. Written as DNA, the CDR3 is TGCGCCAGCAGCTTGGCGGGGGAAAGCACAGATACGCAGTATTTT.

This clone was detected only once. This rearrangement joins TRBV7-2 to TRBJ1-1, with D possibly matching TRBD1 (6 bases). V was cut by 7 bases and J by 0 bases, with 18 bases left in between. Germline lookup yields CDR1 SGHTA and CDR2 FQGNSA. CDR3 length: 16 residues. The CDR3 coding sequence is TGTGCCAGCATGATGACAGGCCTGGGCTTGAACACTGAAGCTTTCTTT. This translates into CASMMTGLGLNTEAFF. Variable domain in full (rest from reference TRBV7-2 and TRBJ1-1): GAGVSQSPSNKVTEKGKDVELRCDPISGHTALYWYRQSLGQGLEFLIYFQGNSAPDKSGLPSDRFSAERTGGSVSTLTIQRTQQEDSAVYLCASMMTGLGLNTEAFFGQGTRLTVV.

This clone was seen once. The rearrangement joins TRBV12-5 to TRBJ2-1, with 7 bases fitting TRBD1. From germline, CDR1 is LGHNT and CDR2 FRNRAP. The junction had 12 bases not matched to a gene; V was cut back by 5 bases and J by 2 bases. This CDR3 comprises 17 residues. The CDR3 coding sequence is TGTGCTAGTGGTCTACTTGCCGGGACAGCAGCCTACAATGAGCAGTTCTTC. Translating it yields CASGLLAGTAAYNEQFF. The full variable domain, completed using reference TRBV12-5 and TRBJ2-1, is DARVTQTPRHKVTEMGQEVTMRCQPILGHNTVFWYRQTMMQGLELLAYFRNRAPLDDSGMPKDRFSAEMPDATLATLKIQPSEPRDSAVYFCASGLLAGTAAYNEQFFGPGTRLTVL.

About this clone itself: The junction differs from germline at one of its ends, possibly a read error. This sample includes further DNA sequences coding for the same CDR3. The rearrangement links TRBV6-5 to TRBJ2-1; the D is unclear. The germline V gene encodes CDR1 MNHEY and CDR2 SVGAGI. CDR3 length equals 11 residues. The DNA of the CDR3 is TGTGCCAGCAGCTACTCGCGGGAGCAGTTCTTC. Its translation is CASSYSREQFF.